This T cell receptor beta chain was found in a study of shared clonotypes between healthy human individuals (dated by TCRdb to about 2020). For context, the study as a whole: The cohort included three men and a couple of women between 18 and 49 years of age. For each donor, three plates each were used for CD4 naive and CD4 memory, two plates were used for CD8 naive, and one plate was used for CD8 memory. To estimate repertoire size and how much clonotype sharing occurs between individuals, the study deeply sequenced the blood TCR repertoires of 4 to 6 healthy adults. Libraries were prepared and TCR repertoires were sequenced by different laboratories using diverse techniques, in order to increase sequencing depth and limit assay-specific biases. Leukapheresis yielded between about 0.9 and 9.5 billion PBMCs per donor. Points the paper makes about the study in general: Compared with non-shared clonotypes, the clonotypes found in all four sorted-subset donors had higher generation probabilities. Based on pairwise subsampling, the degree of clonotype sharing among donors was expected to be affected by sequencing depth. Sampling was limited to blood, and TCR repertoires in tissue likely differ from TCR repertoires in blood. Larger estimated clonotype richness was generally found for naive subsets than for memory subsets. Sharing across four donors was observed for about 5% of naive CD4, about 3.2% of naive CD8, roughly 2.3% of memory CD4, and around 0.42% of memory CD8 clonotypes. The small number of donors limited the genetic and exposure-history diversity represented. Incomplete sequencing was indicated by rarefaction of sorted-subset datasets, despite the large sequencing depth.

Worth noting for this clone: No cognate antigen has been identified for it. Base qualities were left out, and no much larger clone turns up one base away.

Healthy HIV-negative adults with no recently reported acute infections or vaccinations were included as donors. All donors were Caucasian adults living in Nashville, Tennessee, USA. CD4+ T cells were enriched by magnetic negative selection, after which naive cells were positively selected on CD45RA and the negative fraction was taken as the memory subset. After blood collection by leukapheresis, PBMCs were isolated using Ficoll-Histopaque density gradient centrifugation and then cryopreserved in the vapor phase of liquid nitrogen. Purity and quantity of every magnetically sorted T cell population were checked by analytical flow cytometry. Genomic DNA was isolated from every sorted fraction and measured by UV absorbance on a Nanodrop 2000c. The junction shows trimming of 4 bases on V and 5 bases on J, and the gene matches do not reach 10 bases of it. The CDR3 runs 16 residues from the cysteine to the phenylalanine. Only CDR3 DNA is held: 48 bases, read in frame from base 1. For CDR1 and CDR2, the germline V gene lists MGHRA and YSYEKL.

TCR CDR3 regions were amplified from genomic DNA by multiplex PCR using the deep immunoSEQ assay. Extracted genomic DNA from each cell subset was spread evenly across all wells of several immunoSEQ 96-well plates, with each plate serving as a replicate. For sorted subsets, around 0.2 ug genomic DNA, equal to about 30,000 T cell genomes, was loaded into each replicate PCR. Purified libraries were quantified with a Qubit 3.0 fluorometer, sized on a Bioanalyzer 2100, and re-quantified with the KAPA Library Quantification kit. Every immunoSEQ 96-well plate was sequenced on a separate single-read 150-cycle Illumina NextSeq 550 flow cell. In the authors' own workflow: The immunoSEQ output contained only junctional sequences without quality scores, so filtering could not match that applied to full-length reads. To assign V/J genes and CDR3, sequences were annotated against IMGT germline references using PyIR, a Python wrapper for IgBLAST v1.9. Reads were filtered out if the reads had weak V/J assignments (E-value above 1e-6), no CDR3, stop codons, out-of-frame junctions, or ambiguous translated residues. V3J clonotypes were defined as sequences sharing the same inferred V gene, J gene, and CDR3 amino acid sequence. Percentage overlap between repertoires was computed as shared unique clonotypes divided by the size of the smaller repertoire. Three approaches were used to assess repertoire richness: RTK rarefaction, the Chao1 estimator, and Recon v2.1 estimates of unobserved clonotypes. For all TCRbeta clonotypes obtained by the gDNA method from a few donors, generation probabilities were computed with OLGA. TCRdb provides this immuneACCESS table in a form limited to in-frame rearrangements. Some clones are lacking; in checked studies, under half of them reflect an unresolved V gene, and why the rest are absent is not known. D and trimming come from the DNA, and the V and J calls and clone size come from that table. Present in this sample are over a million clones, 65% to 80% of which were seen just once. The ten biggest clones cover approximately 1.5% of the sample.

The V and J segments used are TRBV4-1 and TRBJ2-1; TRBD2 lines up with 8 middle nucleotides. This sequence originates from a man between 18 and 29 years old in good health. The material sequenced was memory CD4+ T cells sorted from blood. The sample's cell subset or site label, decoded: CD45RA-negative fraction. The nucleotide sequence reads TGCGCCAGCAGCCGACCCGGGGGACTAGGAAACAATGAGCAGTTCTTC. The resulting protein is CASSRPGGLGNNEQFF.